Here is one T cell receptor beta chain with its context. The clone's antigen remains unknown. Within one base of it there is no much larger clone, and no base qualities were kept. Collaborating institutions collected whole blood in K2EDTA tubes following their own protocols. For TCRbeta analysis, collaborator samples were shipped as frozen whole blood, as isolated PBMCs, or as DNA extracted from either sample type. CDR1 and CDR2 were assigned from the germline V gene as MDHEN and SYDVKM. Trimming takes 3 bases off V and 3 bases off J; junction bases not matched to a gene: 5. The CDR3 contains 14 residues, cysteine and phenylalanine counted. Just CDR3 DNA is preserved here, 42 bases in frame from base 1. The sample is drawn from a study of blood T cell repertoires in COVID-19 (dated by TCRdb to 2019 to 2021). A note on the overall study: The collaborator samples originated in the United States, Italy and Spain and spanned the acute and convalescent phases of COVID-19. Samples came from the ongoing ImmuneRACE study (first 160 participants) plus 1,254 subjects from 6 global collaborators. The material from the prospective study consisted of cDNA or gDNA derived from T cells, B-cell-depleted T cells, or PBMCs. The dataset comprised deeply sampled blood TCRbeta repertoires from subjects exposed to, actively infected with, or recovered from COVID-19. The repertoires were released in a freely available public database meant as a resource for research on the immune response to SARS-CoV-2. Sample metadata almost always included a de-identified subject ID, COVID-19 status, age in years and sex. Where available, HLA class I and class II types were obtained from metadata supplied by the sample provider rather than from assay-based typing. What the research found in general, with its limitations: The amount of clinical and demographic metadata varied by source and participant and was provided uncurated.

TCRbeta CDR3 regions were amplified from genomic DNA using the immunoSEQ Assay, a bias-controlled multiplex PCR. On the authors' methods: Nucleated cell counts per sample were estimated from amplification of reference gene primers within the assay. To quantify the absolute abundance of each unique TCRbeta CDR3 rearrangement, sequence reads were collapsed and filtered. Productive Simpson clonality was computed per sample as the square root of Simpson's diversity index over productive rearrangements. TCRdb limited this immuneACCESS table to in-frame rearrangements with V and J called. A share of clones is missing; checked studies link under half to unresolved V genes, and the rest is unexplained. The V and J calls and clone size are taken from that table; D and trimming were inferred from the DNA. The sample table contains 100,000 to 150,000 clones; only one count was recorded for 88% of them. Together, the top ten hold 1.5% of the sample.

Material: peripheral blood. The receptor chain draws on TRBV28 and TRBJ2-7; 7 bases in the junction line up with TRBD1. The receptor was derived from a human donor in a cohort sampled during active COVID-19. CDR3 sequence: CASSFPGGGYEQYF. The DNA sequence reads TGTGCCAGCAGTTTCCCAGGGGGTGGCTACGAGCAGTACTTC.